The present TCR beta chain was sequenced within a study of regulatory T cells in long-lasting Graves disease. The study's findings and limits: The analysis examined peripheral blood only and excluded thyroid tissue.

Germline CDR1 and CDR2: MNHNS and SASEGT. The CDR3 covers 14 residues. V was clipped by 6 bases and J by 4 bases; unmatched bases: 3. This clonotype was counted many times. Its antigen remains unknown. iRepertoire HTBI primers and Arm-PCR of CDR3 regions built TCR beta libraries. TCRdb re-called the multiplex PCR reads with MiXCR, one entry per CDR3 protein. The profile shows about 470,000 distinct CDR3 sequences, 14% to 15% of them singletons. This sample's time point: newly diagnosed GD, antithyroid drugs for less than 3 months. Isolated PBMC RNA provided the starting material for the TCR library. Xi'an, China, was home to the endocrinology department that provided patients. The data were also submitted as part of a second study, on T cells in Graves' hyperthyroidism and ophthalmopathy.

The specimen comprised peripheral blood mononuclear cells (PBMCs), sampled at new diagnosis, from a patient treated with antithyroid drugs. This sequence originates from a woman in her thirties with Graves disease. The chain is built from TRBV6-1 and TRBJ1-5; 10 bases align to TRBD1. The DNA for the CDR3 is TGTGCCAGCAGCGGGACAGGGGAGAATCAGCCCCAGCATTTT. This codes for CASSGTGENQPQHF.